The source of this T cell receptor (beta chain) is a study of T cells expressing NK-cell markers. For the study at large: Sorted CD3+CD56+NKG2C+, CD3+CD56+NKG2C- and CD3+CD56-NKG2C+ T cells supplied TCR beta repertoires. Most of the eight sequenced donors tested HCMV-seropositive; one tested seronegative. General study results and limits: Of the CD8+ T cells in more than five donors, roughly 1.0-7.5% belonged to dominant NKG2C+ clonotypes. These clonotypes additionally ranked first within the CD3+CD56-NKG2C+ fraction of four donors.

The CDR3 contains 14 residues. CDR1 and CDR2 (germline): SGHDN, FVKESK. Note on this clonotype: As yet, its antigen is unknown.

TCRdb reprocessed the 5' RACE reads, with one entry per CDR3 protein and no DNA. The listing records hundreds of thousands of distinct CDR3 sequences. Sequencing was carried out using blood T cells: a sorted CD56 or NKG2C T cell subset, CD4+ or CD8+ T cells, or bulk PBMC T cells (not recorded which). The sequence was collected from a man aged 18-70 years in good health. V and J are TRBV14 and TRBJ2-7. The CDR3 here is CASSQVLGNYEQYF.